The 6 T cell receptor beta chains listed next were all sequenced from one sample in a study of blood T cell repertoires in COVID-19 (TCRdb year 2020). Library preparation was by the immunoSEQ multiplex PCR assay. In TCRdb, the immuneACCESS table is reduced to in-frame sequences with V and J assigned. These tables do not hold every clone; where another copy was compared, an unresolved V gene accounts for under half, and the others remain unexplained. The sample records 210,000 or so clones, about 85% of which are singletons. The ten largest clonotypes hold 10% to 11% of the sample. Material for sequencing was PBMCs or T cells enriched from blood (not recorded which). The source of these receptors is a young man who had recovered from COVID-19.

This clone was found once. This chain uses TRBV6-5 with TRBJ1-1; 7 bases are shared with TRBD1. Germline CDR1 is MNHEY and CDR2 is SVGAGI. Trimming removed 7 bases from V and 0 bases from J; junction bases left unmatched: 8. This CDR3 comprises 15 residues. CDR3: CASKGGGVMNTEAFF. The CDR3, as DNA: TGTGCCAGCAAAGGAGGGGGCGTGATGAACACTGAAGCTTTCTTT.

The chain employs TRBV11-1 and TRBJ2-3; tentatively, D is TRBD2 (6 bases). Trimming stripped 1 base from V and 6 bases from J, with 17 bases between. The CDR3 is made up of 16 amino acids. Germline assignment: CDR1 SGHAT and CDR2 FQDESV (reference sequence). DNA of the CDR3: TGTGCCAGCAGCTTAGGGGACTGGATTAAAGGGGATACGCAGTATTTT. Protein product: CASSLGDWIKGDTQYF.

This clone is a singleton in its sample. The J gene is TRBJ2-3, the V gene TRBV6-2 or TRBV6-3; D ambiguous. The ends were cut back, 4 bases at V and 4 bases at J, with 6 bases in the middle. Germline assignment: CDR1 MNHEY and CDR2 SVGEGT. There are 12 residues in the CDR3. CDR3 sequence (DNA): TGTGCCAGCAGTTTACTGCCAGATACGCAGTATTTT. It codes for CASSLLPDTQYF.

This chain joins TRBV15 and TRBJ2-6, with 15 bases aligning to TRBD2. V lost 2 bases, J lost 0 bases, and 11 bases stayed unmatched. Germline V gene lookup returns CDR1 LNHNV and CDR2 YYDKDF (reference sequence). The CDR3 is 22 residues long. The CDR3 DNA reads as TGTGCCACCAGCAGAACAAAAGGGACTAGCGGGGGGACCGACTCTGGGGCCAACGTCCTGACTTTC. Its protein is CATSRTKGTSGGTDSGANVLTF.

The chain links TRBV25-1 to TRBJ1-6; 8 bases are a match to TRBD1. The germline CDR1 and CDR2 sequences are MGHDK and SYGVNS. The CDR3 is 15 residues long. The V gene end was trimmed by 5 bases and the J gene end by 6 bases; junction bases not matched to a gene: 6. This chain's CDR3 is CASSPTGATNSPLHF. DNA for the CDR3: TGTGCCAGCAGTCCGACAGGGGCCACTAATTCACCCCTCCACTTT.

The chain is built from TRBV21-1 and TRBJ1-2. TRBV21-1 is deemed a pseudogene. CDR3 length: 15 residues. The CDR3 spells CASSAREGVNYGYTF. The CDR3 DNA reads TGTGCCAGCAGCGCCCGGGAGGGGGTAAACTATGGCTACACCTTC.